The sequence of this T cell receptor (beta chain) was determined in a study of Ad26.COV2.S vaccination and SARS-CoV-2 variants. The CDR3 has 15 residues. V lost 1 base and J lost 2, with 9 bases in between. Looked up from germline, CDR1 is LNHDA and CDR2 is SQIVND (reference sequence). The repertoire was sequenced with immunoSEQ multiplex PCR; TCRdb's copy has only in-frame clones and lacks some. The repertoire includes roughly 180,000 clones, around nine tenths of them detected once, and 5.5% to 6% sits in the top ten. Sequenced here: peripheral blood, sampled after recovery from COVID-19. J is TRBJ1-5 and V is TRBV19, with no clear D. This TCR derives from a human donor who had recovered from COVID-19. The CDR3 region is CASSIGQFRNQPQHF. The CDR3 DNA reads TGTGCCAGTAGTATAGGTCAGTTTCGCAATCAGCCCCAGCATTTT.